These 30 T cell receptor beta chains share one sample of origin, sequenced in a study of shared clonotypes between healthy human individuals. Sequenced by immunoSEQ multiplex PCR; TCRdb stores in-frame clones only, minus some. The table has approximately 500,000 clones, 90% to 96% seen once. Sequenced: naive CD4+ T cells sorted from blood. Noted subset: CD45RA+ positively selected. The receptor source for this set is a woman in her twenties or thirties in good health.

The chain is built from TRBV7-9 and TRBJ1-2; no clear D. The CDR3 totals 14 residues. Trimming took off 1 base at V and 5 bases at J, with 11 bases between the two ends. Germline CDR1 SEHNR, CDR2 FQNEAQ (reference sequence). This CDR3 reads CASSLVLDTYGYTF. The CDR3 region has the DNA TGTGCCAGCAGCTTAGTTTTAGACACTTATGGCTACACCTTC.

Of note for this clone: At one end the junction does not follow the germline gene, possibly because of a read error. This chain links TRBV14 with TRBJ2-7; 13 positions match TRBD2. The CDR3 spans 15 residues. CDR1 is SGHDN and CDR2 is FVKESK in the germline V gene. CDR3 sequence (DNA): TGTGCCAGCAGCCCGGAACTAGCGGGAGGGTACGTGCAGTACTTC. Translating it yields CASSPELAGGYVQYF.

The genes are TRBV29-1 and TRBJ1-1, with TRBD1 matching 8 bases. The CDR3 covers 12 residues. Germline CDR1 reads SQVTM; CDR2 reads ANQGSEA. The V segment lost 6 bases and the J segment 4 bases; nucleotides outside the gene matches: 4. This CDR3 is CSVRGLGTEAFF. Written as DNA, the CDR3 is TGCAGCGTCAGGGGGCTGGGCACTGAAGCTTTCTTT. The entire variable domain, with the rest obtained from reference TRBV29-1 and TRBJ1-1, is as follows: SAVISQKPSRDICQRGTSLTIQCQVDSQVTMMFWYRQQPGQSLTLIATANQGSEATYESGFVIDKFPISRPNLTFSTLTVSNMSPEDSSIYLCSVRGLGTEAFFGQGTRLTVV.

The V call is TRBV5-1, the J call TRBJ2-7; 10 positions match TRBD2. V lost 3 bases, J lost 1 base, and 13 bases stayed unmatched. From germline, CDR1 is SGHRS and CDR2 YFSETQ. The CDR3 is made up of 18 amino acids. This chain's CDR3 is CASSSGGTGLAASYEQYF. Here the CDR3 DNA reads TGCGCCAGCAGCTCCGGGGGGACAGGACTAGCGGCTTCCTACGAGCAGTACTTC.

The J gene is TRBJ2-5, the V gene TRBV4-1; no definite D call. Between the trimmed V and J ends, which lost 3 bases and 7 bases, there was a span of 6 bases. Germline V gives CDR1 MGHRA, CDR2 YSYEKL. This CDR3 comprises 11 residues. The CDR3 DNA is TGCGCCAGCAGCCAGATGGGGACCCAGTACTTC. This translates into CASSQMGTQYF.

The genes are TRBV5-1 and TRBJ2-3; no reliable D call. With 2 bases removed from V and 6 bases from J, the gap between germline ends came to 10 bases. The germline gives CDR1 SGHRS, CDR2 YFSETQ. CDR3 length: 13 amino acids. The CDR3 DNA reads TGCGCCAGCAGCTTTCTAGGTTCCGATACGCAGTATTTT. Translation gives CASSFLGSDTQYF.

The genes are TRBV4-1 and TRBJ2-3, with a weak D call TRBD1 (6 bases). The CDR3 spans 17 residues. V was shortened by 3 bases and J by 0 bases, with 16 bases between the two germline ends. Germline V gene data show CDR1 as MGHRA and CDR2 as YSYEKL. CDR3 sequence reads: CASSQQTMGTSTDTQYF. The CDR3 region has the DNA TGCGCCAGCAGCCAGCAAACGATGGGGACAAGCACAGATACGCAGTATTTT.

The chain employs TRBV6-5 and TRBJ2-5, with D tentatively TRBD1 (6 bases). CDR1 is MNHEY, CDR2 SVGAGI, per germline. The CDR3 has 16 amino acids. Trimming stripped 2 bases from V and 5 bases from J, with 18 bases between. CDR3 in amino acids: CASSYDPRQGRETQYF. CDR3 DNA: TGTGCCAGCAGTTACGACCCTCGCCAGGGGCGTGAGACCCAGTACTTC.

This clone was seen a single time. At the DNA level, this CDR3 is encoded by other sequences in the same sample as well. The rearrangement links TRBV20-1 to TRBJ2-5; D is perhaps TRBD1 (6 bases). The CDR3 is 11 residues long. Trimming pared 6 bases from V and 4 bases from J, leaving 9 bases between. CDR1 DFQATT and CDR2 SNEGSKA come from the germline V gene (reference sequence). CDR3 amino acids: CSAARGETQYF. For the CDR3, the DNA is TGCAGTGCAGCCAGGGGAGAGACCCAGTACTTC.

The V and J genes are TRBV5-6 and TRBJ1-5; possibly TRBD1 for D (6 bases). The CDR3 has 12 residues. Germline CDR1 and CDR2: SGHDT and YYEEEE. V lost 2 bases, J lost 13 bases, and 13 bases lay in between. The chain's CDR3 is CASSFRRGPQHF. The CDR3 coding sequence is TGTGCCAGCAGCTTCCGCAGGGGCCCACAGCATTTT.

V gene TRBV19 combines with J gene TRBJ2-5; 7 bases line up with TRBD2. Matching the DNA end better, TRBJ2-7 makes the J call doubtful. This CDR3 is 16 amino acids long. CDR1 is LNHDA, CDR2 SQIVND, per germline (reference sequence). DNA of the CDR3: TGTGCCAGTAGCCTCGTGAAGGGAGGGAGCTCCTACGAGCAGTACTTC. This encodes CASSLVKGGSSYEQYF.

The chain carries TRBV27 and TRBJ1-4; 9 bases map to TRBD1. J lost 3 bases, V lost 6 bases, and 5 bases had no gene match. The CDR3 runs 15 residues. The germline V gene encodes CDR1 MNHEY and CDR2 SMNVEV (reference sequence). CDR3 nucleotides: TGTGCCAGCAGCTCACAGGGGGCCGCTAATGAAAAACTGTTTTTT. Residues: CASSSQGAANEKLFF.

The genes are TRBV28 and TRBJ2-7; 9 nucleotides align to TRBD1. The germline CDR1 and CDR2 sequences are MDHEN and SYDVKM. Losses at the gene ends were 5 bases for V and 0 bases for J; bases not matched to a gene: 5. The CDR3 contains 15 residues. In nucleotides, the CDR3 is TGTGCCAGCAGTCGCACAGGGGGCAGCTCCTACGAGCAGTACTTC. Amino acids: CASSRTGGSSYEQYF. The full variable domain, rest sourced from reference TRBV28 and TRBJ2-7, is DVKVTQSSRYLVKRTGEKVFLECVQDMDHENMFWYRQDPGLGLRLIYFSYDVKMKEKGDIPEGYSVSREKKERFSLILESASTNQTSMYLCASSRTGGSSYEQYFGPGTRLTVT.

This clone has just one count. The rearrangement links TRBV7-9 to TRBJ2-7; unclear D gene. CDR3 size: 13 residues. V lost 4 bases and J 5 bases, leaving 12 bases between the germline ends. Germline V lookup: CDR1 SEHNR, CDR2 FQNEAQ (reference sequence). CDR3 DNA sequence: TGTGCCAGCAGCTCGAAGGTGGCGAACGAGCAGTACTTC. Encoded protein: CASSSKVANEQYF.

This chain links TRBV28 with TRBJ2-4; D unresolved. The CDR3 covers 15 residues. Per the germline V gene, CDR1 is MDHEN and CDR2 is SYDVKM. V dropped 6 bases and J dropped 0 bases, with 12 bases sitting between them. As DNA, the CDR3 is TGTGCCAGCAGCCCCGTAACCATAGCCAAAAACATTCAGTACTTC. It encodes CASSPVTIAKNIQYF.

The rearrangement joins TRBV2 to TRBJ1-5; D might be TRBD1 (6 bases). The CDR3 contains 14 residues. V lost 7 bases and J 7 bases, leaving 17 bases between the germline ends. The germline V gene has CDR1 SNHLY and CDR2 FYNNEI. CDR3 sequence reads: CASTRDTRSQPQHF. CDR3 in DNA: TGTGCCAGCACAAGGGACACGCGGTCCCAGCCCCAGCATTTT. The full variable domain, with the rest looked up from reference TRBV2 and TRBJ1-5, is EPEVTQTPSHQVTQMGQEVILRCVPISNHLYFYWYRQILGQKVEFLVSFYNNEISEKSEIFDDQFSVERPDGSNFTLKIRSTKLEDSAMYFCASTRDTRSQPQHFGDGTRLSIL.

The rearrangement joins TRBV19 to TRBJ2-3; no clear D gene. The CDR3 spans 14 residues. Trimming cost V 1 base and J 3 bases, with 8 bases left between them. Germline V gene sequence: CDR1 LNHDA, CDR2 SQIVND (reference sequence). CDR3 protein: CASSIAGGTDTQYF. CDR3 bases: TGTGCCAGTAGTATAGCAGGCGGTACAGATACGCAGTATTTT.

The chain joins TRBV7-6 to TRBJ2-1; TRBD2 matches at 9 bases. CDR3 size: 15 residues. V shed 3 bases, J shed 5 bases, and the junction held 5 bases outside the gene matches. The V gene's germline CDR1 is SGHVS and CDR2 FNYEAQ. The CDR3, as DNA: TGTGCCAGCAGCTTTATAGCGGGGGAAAACAATGAGCAGTTCTTC. It encodes CASSFIAGENNEQFF.

In DNA, the CDR3 is TGTGCCAGTAAGGGACGGGGTATCGATAGCAATCAGCCCCAGCATTTT. It encodes CASKGRGIDSNQPQHF. The V call is TRBV19, the J call TRBJ1-5; D perhaps matches TRBD1 (5 bases). The CDR3 contains 16 residues. Germline V gene data show CDR1 as LNHDA and CDR2 as SQIVND (reference sequence). Trimming left V 7 bases short and J 0 bases short, with 16 bases between.

The rearrangement joins TRBV5-1 to TRBJ2-1; 12 bases map to TRBD2. The ends lost 4 bases at V and 5 bases at J; junction bases unmatched: 7. The CDR3 covers 16 residues. Germline CDR1 is SGHRS and CDR2 is YFSETQ. The CDR3: CASSLEGLAGNNEQFF. The CDR3 DNA reads TGCGCCAGCAGCCTAGAAGGACTAGCGGGAAACAATGAGCAGTTCTTC.

V is TRBV28 and J is TRBJ2-4, with D perhaps TRBD1 (5 bases). The germline gives CDR1 MDHEN, CDR2 SYDVKM. The V end lost 4 bases, the J end lost 6 bases, and 16 bases lay between the germline ends. The CDR3 has 15 residues. CDR3 sequence: CASSSGQGLGNIQYF. For the CDR3, the DNA is TGTGCCAGCAGTTCCGGGCAGGGTCTGGGAAACATTCAGTACTTC.

The chain is built from TRBV7-8 and TRBJ2-5, with 12 bases aligning to TRBD1. Germline assignment: CDR1 SGHVS and CDR2 FQNEAQ. CDR3 size: 19 residues. Germline trimming cut 5 bases from V and 6 bases from J; bases unmatched to any gene: 19. The chain's CDR3 is CASSRSSWDRGRFLKTQYF. DNA of the CDR3: TGTGCCAGCAGCCGATCCAGCTGGGACAGGGGGCGCTTTTTGAAGACCCAGTACTTC. The full variable domain, its missing parts supplied by reference TRBV7-8 and TRBJ2-5, is GAGVSQSPRYKVAKRGQDVALRCDPISGHVSLFWYQQALGQGPEFLTYFQNEAQLDKSGLPSDRFFAERPEGSVSTLKIQRTQQEDSAVYLCASSRSSWDRGRFLKTQYFGPGTRLLVL.

This clone showed up just once. This sequence joins TRBV6-5 and TRBJ1-5, with D unclear. Trimming took off 4 bases at V and 6 bases at J, with 13 bases between the two ends. Germline assignment: CDR1 MNHEY and CDR2 SVGAGI. This CDR3 region has 14 residues. CDR3 sequence (DNA): TGTGCCAGCAGTTTAATAGGGCTTGGTCAGCCCCAGCATTTT. Amino acids: CASSLIGLGQPQHF.

The chain couples TRBV7-3 to TRBJ2-3; TRBD2 matches at 9 bases. The ends lost 5 bases at V and 4 bases at J; junction bases unmatched: 13. The CDR3 is 17 residues long. Germline CDR1 is SGHTA and CDR2 is FQGTGA. CDR3: CASSLSGYAGGPDTQYF. CDR3 DNA: TGTGCCAGCAGCCTGTCCGGTTATGCGGGAGGGCCAGATACGCAGTATTTT. The whole variable domain, filled in from reference TRBV7-3 and TRBJ2-3, reads GAGVSQTPSNKVTEKGKYVELRCDPISGHTALYWYRQSLGQGPEFLIYFQGTGAADDSGLPNDRFFAVRPEGSVSTLKIQRTERGDSAVYLCASSLSGYAGGPDTQYFGPGTRLTVL.

This sequence joins TRBV5-1 and TRBJ2-5; maybe TRBD1 (6 bases). CDR3 size: 14 residues. Between the trimmed V and J ends, which lost 4 bases and 0 bases, there was a span of 10 bases. Germline lookup yields CDR1 SGHRS and CDR2 YFSETQ. The CDR3 nucleotides read TGCGCCAGCAGCAAGGGGGTTTACCAAGAGACCCAGTACTTC. It yields the protein CASSKGVYQETQYF. The full variable domain, rest sourced from reference TRBV5-1 and TRBJ2-5, is KAGVTQTPRYLIKTRGQQVTLSCSPISGHRSVSWYQQTPGQGLQFLFEYFSETQRNKGNFPGRFSGRQFSNSRSEMNVSTLELGDSALYLCASSKGVYQETQYFGPGTRLLVL.

The J gene is TRBJ2-7, the V gene TRBV11-2; D uncertain. CDR3 length: 14 amino acids. Germline-derived CDR1 and CDR2 are SGHAT and FQNNGV. The V gene lost 1 base and the J gene lost 3 bases, with 10 bases spanning the gap. The CDR3 DNA follows: TGTGCCAGCAGCTTAGGCCAGGCGAGCTACGAGCAGTACTTC. Amino acids: CASSLGQASYEQYF.

This rearrangement joins TRBV28 to TRBJ2-7, with D unclear. The V end was cut by 8 bases, the J end by 1 base, with 18 bases between. Germline CDR1 is MDHEN and CDR2 is SYDVKM. This CDR3 has 15 amino acids. This CDR3 reads CASRSALSRSYEQYF. The CDR3 region has the DNA TGTGCCAGCCGGTCGGCCCTTTCGAGGTCCTACGAGCAGTACTTC.

The rearrangement uses TRBV6-4 and TRBJ2-7; TRBD1 aligns across 8 bases. This CDR3 contains 13 residues. Looked up from germline, CDR1 is MRHNA and CDR2 is SNTAGT. V was pared by 6 bases and J by 5 bases, with 6 bases of the junction left unmatched. CDR3 DNA: TGTGCCAGCAGCCAACAGGGGGGTGACGAGCAGTACTTC. This encodes CASSQQGGDEQYF.

This chain joins TRBV6-5 and TRBJ1-4; D is possibly TRBD1 (6 bases). From germline, CDR1 is MNHEY and CDR2 SVGAGI. V was shortened by 6 bases and J by 2 bases, with 10 bases between the two germline ends. The CDR3 covers 14 residues. The CDR3: CASSSGQTNEKLFF. CDR3 coding DNA: TGTGCCAGCAGCTCCGGACAGACTAATGAAAAACTGTTTTTT.

The chain carries TRBV4-1 and TRBJ2-1; tentative D call: TRBD1 (6 bases). V lost 0 bases, J lost 2 bases, and 11 bases lay in between. This CDR3 is built from 16 residues. Looked up from germline, CDR1 is MGHRA and CDR2 is YSYEKL. The CDR3 DNA reads as TGCGCCAGCAGCCAAGACAGGGGCTTTACCTACAATGAGCAGTTCTTC. This codes for CASSQDRGFTYNEQFF.